The 21 T cell receptor beta chains below come from one sample, sequenced in a study of shared clonotypes between healthy human individuals. Sequencing used immunoSEQ multiplex PCR; TCRdb keeps in-frame clones, though not all of them. This sample yields 740,000 or so clones, of which around 73% are seen a single time; about 1.8% belongs to the top ten. Input material: memory CD4+ T cells sorted from blood. Subset defined: CD45RA-negative fraction. Receptors were obtained from a woman between 25 and 40 years old in good health.

The chain links TRBV28 to TRBJ2-5; D not certain. Germline CDR1 is MDHEN and CDR2 is SYDVKM. The V gene lost 3 bases and the J gene lost 0 bases, with 5 bases spanning the gap. This CDR3 has 13 amino acids. Here the CDR3 reads CASSFGNQETQYF. Here the CDR3 DNA reads TGTGCCAGCAGTTTTGGCAACCAAGAGACCCAGTACTTC.

The chain is built from TRBV28 and TRBJ1-1, with a tentative D call TRBD1 (5 bases). V was shortened by 6 bases and J by 1 base, with 12 bases between the two germline ends. The CDR3 is 14 residues long. Germline V CDR1 and CDR2: MDHEN, SYDVKM. CDR3 region: CASSPGQANTEAFF. The CDR3 region has the DNA TGTGCCAGCAGCCCGGGGCAGGCGAACACTGAAGCTTTCTTT.

This rearrangement joins TRBV9 to TRBJ2-1; 14 nucleotides line up with TRBD2. Trimming took 4 bases from V and 4 from J; bases not matched to a gene: 4. Germline V lookup: CDR1 SGDLS, CDR2 YYNGEE. This CDR3 is built from 16 residues. The CDR3 nucleotides read TGTGCCAGCAGCCCCGGGACTAGCGGGAGTTACAATGAGCAGTTCTTC. Residues: CASSPGTSGSYNEQFF.

The CDR3 DNA reads TGTGCCAGCAGCTTCGATTGGGTCAGCAAAAGGGCCTACGAGCAGTACTTC. Amino acid sequence: CASSFDWVSKRAYEQYF. This chain connects TRBV28 to TRBJ2-7; D is unresolved. The V gene lost 6 bases and the J gene lost 2 bases, with 23 bases spanning the gap. CDR3 length equals 17 residues. The germline CDR1 and CDR2 sequences are MDHEN and SYDVKM.

The chain employs TRBV18 and TRBJ2-5; possibly TRBD1 or TRBD2 for D (5 bases each). CDR3 length: 12 amino acids. Between the trimmed V and J ends, which lost 4 bases and 3 bases, there was a span of 6 bases. Germline V gene lookup returns CDR1 KGHSH and CDR2 LQKENI. CDR3 region: CASSLGEETQYF. CDR3 nucleotide sequence: TGTGCCAGCTCACTGGGGGAAGAGACCCAGTACTTC.

The chain uses TRBV29-1 and TRBJ2-1; TRBD2 aligns across 9 bases. The CDR3 contains 11 residues. CDR1 and CDR2 from the germline V gene are SQVTM and ANQGSEA. V was pared by 3 bases and J by 13 bases, with 4 bases of the junction left unmatched. DNA of the CDR3: TGCAGCGTTGAGGCTAGCGGGGTTCAGTTCTTC. It yields the protein CSVEASGVQFF.

This clone was seen at least ten times. Other DNA sequences from this sample encode an identical CDR3 as well. The chain has TRBV5-1 and TRBJ2-5; TRBD1 might be the D (6 bases). The CDR3 sequence is 14 residues long. V shed 5 bases and J shed 3 bases, with 14 bases lying between them. Germline CDR1 is SGHRS and CDR2 is YFSETQ. CDR3 in amino acids: CASSPGTPKETQYF. CDR3 in DNA: TGCGCCAGCAGTCCCGGGACACCAAAAGAGACCCAGTACTTC. The full variable domain, with the rest looked up from reference TRBV5-1 and TRBJ2-5, is KAGVTQTPRYLIKTRGQQVTLSCSPISGHRSVSWYQQTPGQGLQFLFEYFSETQRNKGNFPGRFSGRQFSNSRSEMNVSTLELGDSALYLCASSPGTPKETQYFGPGTRLLVL.

The CDR3 region has the DNA TGTGCCAGCAGTTACTATGGCCCTAACTATGGCTACACCTTC. It codes for CASSYYGPNYGYTF. The genes are TRBV6-5 and TRBJ1-2; no clear D. Trimming stripped 1 base from V and 0 bases from J, with 6 bases between. The CDR3 is 14 amino acids. The germline gives CDR1 MNHEY, CDR2 SVGAGI.

This sequence joins TRBV11-2 and TRBJ2-7; D possibly corresponds to TRBD1 (5 bases). Looked up from germline, CDR1 is SGHAT and CDR2 is FQNNGV. V was trimmed by 5 bases and J by 3 bases, leaving 8 bases between them. The CDR3 length is 12 residues. The CDR3 protein is CASSQTVYEQYF. CDR3 DNA sequence: TGTGCCAGCAGCCAGACAGTCTACGAGCAGTACTTC.

This chain joins TRBV2 and TRBJ2-7; TRBD2 might be the D (7 bases). V lost 6 bases to trimming and J lost 6 bases, with 21 bases between them. The CDR3 sequence is 15 residues long. Germline CDR1 is SNHLY and CDR2 is FYNNEI. The CDR3 protein is CASRYRGGGPGEQYF. The CDR3 region has the DNA TGTGCCAGCAGGTACAGAGGGGGAGGGCCCGGCGAGCAGTACTTC.

The chain has TRBV29-1 and TRBJ2-3, with D possibly called TRBD1 or TRBD2 (6 bases each). The CDR3 has 14 amino acids. Germline loops: CDR1 SQVTM, CDR2 ANQGSEA. V shed 4 bases and J shed 0 bases, with 11 bases lying between them. The CDR3 DNA is TGCAGCGTTGGAGGGGGGCAGAGCACAGATACGCAGTATTTT. This sequence encodes CSVGGGQSTDTQYF.

This chain links TRBV2 with TRBJ2-7; 8 bases map to TRBD2. V lost 7 bases, J lost 2 bases, and 4 bases stayed unmatched. Germline CDR1 and CDR2: SNHLY and FYNNEI. The CDR3 runs 13 residues. CDR3 region: CASTREVTYEQYF. The DNA for the CDR3 is TGTGCCAGCACGCGGGAGGTTACCTACGAGCAGTACTTC.

The gene calls are TRBV11-2 and TRBJ2-2, with TRBD2 matching 7 bases. V lost 8 bases to trimming and J lost 5 bases; unmatched junction nucleotides: 8. The CDR3 is 14 amino acids. CDR1 is SGHAT and CDR2 is FQNNGV in the germline V gene. The CDR3 is CASRWRERTGELFF. In DNA form, the CDR3 reads TGTGCCAGCCGGTGGCGGGAGCGGACCGGGGAGCTGTTTTTT.

The J gene is TRBJ2-7, the V gene TRBV19; D perhaps matches TRBD2 (5 bases). The CDR3 extends over 11 amino acids. Per the germline V gene, CDR1 is LNHDA and CDR2 is SQIVND (reference sequence). V was trimmed by 4 bases and J by 4 bases, leaving 5 bases between them. CDR3 DNA sequence: TGTGCCAGTAGTAGGGAGTACGAGCAGTACTTC. It translates to CASSREYEQYF.

This clone occurred a few times. The rearrangement links TRBV5-4 to TRBJ2-2, with TRBD2 matching over 12 bases. J lost 4 bases, V lost 1 base, and 5 bases had no gene match. The CDR3 loop spans 17 amino acids. In germline, CDR1 is SGHNT, CDR2 YYREEE (reference sequence). The CDR3 region is CASSLKTSGSGTGELFF. DNA of the CDR3: TGTGCCAGCAGCTTGAAGACTAGCGGGAGCGGCACCGGGGAGCTGTTTTTT.

The V and J genes are TRBV6-1 and TRBJ1-4; no definite D call. There are 15 residues in the CDR3. V was clipped by 0 bases and J by 11 bases, with 16 bases between them. Germline V gene data show CDR1 as MNHNS and CDR2 as SASEGT. The CDR3 loop reads CASSEALAYTGKLFF. The CDR3 DNA reads as TGTGCCAGCAGTGAAGCGCTCGCGTACACCGGGAAACTGTTTTTT.

The chain employs TRBV5-1 and TRBJ1-4; 7 bases are a match to TRBD1. Germline assignment: CDR1 SGHRS and CDR2 YFSETQ. V shed 3 bases and J 4 bases; nucleotides not matched to a gene: 6. The CDR3 consists of 15 residues. CDR3 sequence (DNA): TGCGCCAGCAGCTCCGCGAGGGGGCTTAATGAAAAACTGTTTTTT. Its protein product is CASSSARGLNEKLFF.

The gene calls are TRBV6-1 and TRBJ2-2; 9 bases are shared with TRBD1. The CDR3 extends over 14 amino acids. CDR1 is MNHNS and CDR2 is SASEGT in the germline V gene. Trimming removed 10 bases from V and 1 base from J; junction bases left unmatched: 4. The CDR3 region has the DNA TGTGCCACCGGGGACAGGGTGAACACCGGGGAGCTGTTTTTT. Translation gives CATGDRVNTGELFF.

This chain connects TRBV28 to TRBJ2-7, with TRBD1 matching 7 bases. The CDR3 has 14 residues. J gave up 5 bases and V 6 bases, and 10 bases lay outside the gene matches. CDR1 MDHEN and CDR2 SYDVKM come from the germline V gene. This CDR3 reads CASSPGTDANEQYF. DNA for the CDR3: TGTGCCAGCAGCCCCGGGACAGACGCCAACGAGCAGTACTTC.

J is TRBJ2-3 and V is TRBV19; 9 positions agree with TRBD1. J gave up 4 bases and V 5 bases, and 4 bases lay outside the gene matches. Germline V lookup: CDR1 LNHDA, CDR2 SQIVND (reference sequence). The CDR3 has 14 residues. CDR3 DNA: TGTGCCAGTAGTCTTCGACAGGGGGCAGATACGCAGTATTTT. It encodes CASSLRQGADTQYF. Filled out from reference TRBV19 and TRBJ2-3, the complete variable domain reads DGGITQSPKYLFRKEGQNVTLSCEQNLNHDAMYWYRQDPGQGLRLIYYSQIVNDFQKGDIAEGYSVSREKKESFPLTVTSAQKNPTAFYLCASSLRQGADTQYFGPGTRLTVL.

The chain uses TRBV28 and TRBJ2-1; D not certain. The V end lost 2 bases, the J end lost 1 base, and 9 bases lay between the germline ends. The CDR3 sequence is 15 residues long. Looked up from germline, CDR1 is MDHEN and CDR2 is SYDVKM. The DNA of the CDR3 is TGTGCCAGCAGTTTACGGGTGGGATCCTACAATGAGCAGTTCTTC. Protein product: CASSLRVGSYNEQFF.